This TCR beta chain was recovered during a study of long-term antiretroviral therapy in people with HIV. Study-wide results and caveats: Clonotypes expanded prior to ART showed repertoire dominance at all sampled time points.

With respect to this clone: Its antigen is not known.

Survey-level immunoSEQ v3.0 assays were run. Assay used: immunoSEQ multiplex PCR; TCRdb lists only in-frame clones, some missing. The table records just under 20,000 clones, roughly three quarters of them present only once. Per donor, at least one pre-ART and at least two post-ART PBMC samples were obtained. CDR3 length: 14 residues. Per germline, CDR1 MGHRA and CDR2 YSYEKL. V shed 3 bases and J shed 7 bases, with 12 bases lying between them. The source was unsorted PBMCs, collected 0.5 years before starting antiretroviral therapy. The V gene is TRBV4-1, the J gene TRBJ2-2; possibly TRBD2 for D (6 bases). The sequence derives from a man younger than 35 with HIV. The chain's CDR3 is CASSQTPGDGELFF. DNA of the CDR3: TGCGCCAGCAGCCAGACACCGGGGGACGGGGAGCTGTTTTTT.